These T cell receptor beta chains were read from a single sample in a study of Graves' ophthalmopathy and Graves' hyperthyroidism. MiXCR, run by TCRdb on the multiplex PCR reads, gives a single entry per CDR3 protein. The sample has fewer than 70,000 distinct CDR3 sequences, roughly half seen once. What was sequenced was peripheral blood. Receptors originate from an adult woman with Graves' ophthalmopathy. CDR3s include the opening cysteine and the closing phenylalanine or tryptophan. D genes are given only for firm matches. Size values are once, few and many counts, or a class for expanded clones, and some rows have none.

size: .
D: .
V: TRBV5-1
J: TRBJ1-6
DNA: TGCGCCAGCAGCTTGGTTGGTGTTTCACCCCTCCACTTT
CDR3: CASSLVGVSPLHF

size: many
D: .
V: TRBV4-3
J: TRBJ1-2
DNA: TGCGCCAGCAGCCAAGGGGCGGGGAGGGCTGGCTACACCTTC
CDR3: CASSQGAGRAGYTF

size: many
D: TRBD2
V: TRBV6-5
J: TRBJ2-7
DNA: TGTGCCAGCAGTTCCAGTAGCGGGAGAGGGTACGAGCAGTACTTC
CDR3: CASSSSSGRGYEQYF

size: .
D: .
V: TRBV15
J: TRBJ1-5
DNA: TGTGCCACCAGCAGTTACACAGGCGACAATCAGCCCCAGCATTTT
CDR3: CATSSYTGDNQPQHF

size: .
D: .
V: TRBV2
J: TRBJ2-3
DNA: TGTGCCAGCAGTGTGGGGCGAGATACGCAGTATTTT
CDR3: CASSVGRDTQYF

size: medium-sized
D: .
V: TRBV7-9
J: TRBJ2-7
DNA: TGTGCCAGCAGCCGAAGACAGGCTGGCTCCTACGAGCAGTACTTC
CDR3: CASSRRQAGSYEQYF

size: .
D: .
V: TRBV29-1
J: TRBJ2-7
DNA: TGCAGCAGTTTAGCGCTCCGGACGGGAAAGGGGGACGAGCAGTACTTC
CDR3: CSSLALRTGKGDEQYF

size: many
D: .
V: TRBV4-2
J: TRBJ2-6
DNA: TGTGCCAGCAGCCAAGATCAGGGCTCTGGGGCCAACGTCCTGACTTTC
CDR3: CASSQDQGSGANVLTF

size: .
D: .
V: TRBV15
J: TRBJ1-4
DNA: TGTGTCACCAGGTCGGTGCTTAGGGGCCAGAATGAAAAACTGTTCTTT
CDR3: CVTRSVLRGQNEKLFF

size: .
D: TRBD1
V: TRBV20-1
J: TRBJ2-3
DNA: TGCAGTGCGACGGACAGGGGAGTACATGATACGCAGTATTTT
CDR3: CSATDRGVHDTQYF

size: many
D: TRBD2
V: TRBV4-3
J: TRBJ2-2
DNA: TGCGCCAGCAGCCAGGGTAGCGGGAGGGGAACCGGGGAGCTGTTTTTT
CDR3: CASSQGSGRGTGELFF

size: few
D: TRBD1
V: TRBV27
J: TRBJ1-5
DNA: TGTGCCAGCAGTTTGACAGGGTCCCCGGGTCAGCCCCAGCATTTT
CDR3: CASSLTGSPGQPQHF

size: .
D: TRBD2
V: TRBV29-1
J: TRBJ2-1
DNA: TGCAGCGTTGATGACGGGGGGAACTCCTACAATGAGCAGTTCTTC
CDR3: CSVDDGGNSYNEQFF